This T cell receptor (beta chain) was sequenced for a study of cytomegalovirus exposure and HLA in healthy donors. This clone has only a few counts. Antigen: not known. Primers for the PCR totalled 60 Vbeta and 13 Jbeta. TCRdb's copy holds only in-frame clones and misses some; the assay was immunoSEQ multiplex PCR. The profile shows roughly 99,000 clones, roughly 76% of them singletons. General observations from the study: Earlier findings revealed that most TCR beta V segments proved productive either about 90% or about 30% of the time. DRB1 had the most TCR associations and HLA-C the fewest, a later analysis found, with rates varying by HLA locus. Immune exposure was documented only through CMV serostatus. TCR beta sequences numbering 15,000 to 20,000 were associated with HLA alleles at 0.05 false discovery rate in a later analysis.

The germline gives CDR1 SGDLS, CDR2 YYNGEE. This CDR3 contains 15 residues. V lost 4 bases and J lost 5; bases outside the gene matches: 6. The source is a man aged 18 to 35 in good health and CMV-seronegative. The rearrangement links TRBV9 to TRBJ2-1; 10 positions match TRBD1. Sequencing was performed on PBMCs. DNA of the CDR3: TGTGCCAGCAGCTCAGGACAGGGGGGAGACAATGAGCAGTTCTTC. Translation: CASSSGQGGDNEQFF.